The following is a TCR beta chain sequence with its context. The antigen remains unidentified. The sample originates from a study of T-cell memory formation after mild COVID-19. Overall study: In these data, TCR clusters were largely donor specific. Findings and caveats of the study: Clones that got smaller from day 15 to 85 had even CD4/CD8, while clones growing later tipped toward CD4+. The main location of contracting CD4+ clones was CM and EM, and that of contracting CD8+ clones was EMRA.

The CDR3 length is 15 residues. V lost 3 bases and J lost 10; bases outside the gene matches: 12. Germline V gene data show CDR1 as SEHNR and CDR2 as FQNEAQ (reference sequence). The TCR alpha and TCR beta cDNA libraries, bearing sample barcodes and UMIs, were generated by 5'RACE using constant-segment primers. One entry per CDR3 protein results from TCRdb running MiXCR on the 5' RACE reads. Of more than 75,000 distinct CDR3 sequences listed, approximately 13% are singletons. Input material: PBMCs or a T cell subset sorted from them (not recorded which). The rearrangement uses TRBV7-9 and TRBJ2-1; 7 nucleotides agree with TRBD2. The origin of this receptor is an adult woman who had mild COVID-19 (a few samples of this study predate the infection). Cell type and time point are not known. The CDR3 DNA follows: TGTGCCAGCAGCTTTCTAGAGGGAGGGCCCCGGGAGCAGTTCTTC. It translates to CASSFLEGGPREQFF.